The 8 T cell receptor beta chains below all came from one sample that was sequenced in a study of CD8 T cells in ankylosing spondylitis. General study points: A motif in TCR beta, a set of eight or nine highly homologous variants, appeared characteristic of ankylosing spondylitis blood.

For these TCRs, the target antigens are not known. TCRdb passed the 5' RACE reads through MiXCR, listing each CDR3 protein once. This table holds fewer than 500,000 distinct CDR3 sequences, 20% to 25% found once. Input material: blood, either unsorted or a sorted T cell fraction (not recorded which). The receptors here all came from a male donor with ankylosing spondylitis.

Only a few counts were recorded for this clonotype. The V call is TRBV14, the J call TRBJ2-7; D perhaps matches TRBD1 (5 bases). V was cut by 2 bases and J by 4 bases, with 9 bases left in between. The CDR3 is 13 residues long. The germline CDR1 and CDR2 sequences are SGHDN and FVKESK. CDR3 sequence: CASSQTGTYEQYF. CDR3 sequence (DNA): TGTGCCAGCAGCCAAACAGGAACGTACGAGCAGTACTTC. The variable domain in full, with the rest retrieved from reference TRBV14 and TRBJ2-7, is EAGVTQFPSHSVIEKGQTVTLRCDPISGHDNLYWYRRVMGKEIKFLLHFVKESKQDESGMPNNRFLAERTGGTYSTLKVQPAELEDSGVYFCASSQTGTYEQYFGPGTRLTVT.

The chain employs TRBV15 and TRBJ2-1; 10 bases are a match to TRBD2. The V gene's germline CDR1 is LNHNV and CDR2 YYDKDF (reference sequence). The length of the CDR3 is 15 residues. The junction had 3 bases not matched to a gene; V was cut back by 1 base and J by 6 bases. The CDR3 spells CATSRGASGSNEQFF. The CDR3 DNA is TGTGCCACCAGCAGAGGTGCTAGCGGGAGCAATGAGCAGTTCTTC. Combining the CDR3 with reference TRBV15 and TRBJ2-1 gives the whole variable domain DAMVIQNPRYQVTQFGKPVTLSCSQTLNHNVMYWYQQKSSQAPKLLFHYYDKDFNNEADTPDNFQSRRPNTSFCFLDIRSPGLGDTAMYLCATSRGASGSNEQFFGPGTRLTVL.

In its sample, this clonotype was seen once. The chain employs TRBV12-5 and TRBJ1-5; no clear D gene. Germline lookup yields CDR1 LGHNT and CDR2 FRNRAP. CDR3 length equals 14 residues. The V gene lost 6 bases and the J gene lost 4 bases, with 13 bases spanning the gap. In DNA, the CDR3 is TGTGCTAGTGGAGCCGGGTCGACAAATCAGCCCCAGCATTTT. As protein: CASGAGSTNQPQHF. The whole variable domain, remainder taken from reference TRBV12-5 and TRBJ1-5, is DARVTQTPRHKVTEMGQEVTMRCQPILGHNTVFWYRQTMMQGLELLAYFRNRAPLDDSGMPKDRFSAEMPDATLATLKIQPSEPRDSAVYFCASGAGSTNQPQHFGDGTRLSIL.

This clonotype was seen only a few times. The CDR3 DNA sequence: TGTGCCAGCAGCCACAGGGAGTTCGAGACCCAGTACTTC. As protein: CASSHREFETQYF. The chain combines TRBV7-9 with TRBJ2-5; D is perhaps TRBD1 (6 bases). Germline V lookup: CDR1 SEHNR, CDR2 FQNEAQ (reference sequence). CDR3 length: 13 residues. V was clipped by 5 bases and J by 5 bases, with 12 bases between them.

This clonotype was counted ten times or more. This chain uses TRBV5-1 with TRBJ2-7; 7 nucleotides match TRBD1. V shed 5 bases and J 2 bases; nucleotides not matched to a gene: 16. Germline CDR1 SGHRS, CDR2 YFSETQ. This CDR3 has 17 amino acids. The CDR3: CASRPGIPRDRPYEQYF. CDR3 DNA: TGCGCCAGCAGGCCCGGTATACCCCGGGACAGACCCTACGAGCAGTACTTC.

The rearrangement uses TRBV4-1 and TRBJ1-5, with a weak D call TRBD1 (5 bases). CDR1 and CDR2 (germline): MGHRA, YSYEKL. Trimming left V 1 base short and J 2 bases short, with 9 bases between. The CDR3 covers 15 residues. The DNA of the CDR3 is TGCGCCAGCAGCCAAGCGGTCAGGGGCAATCAGCCCCAGCATTTT. The encoded protein is CASSQAVRGNQPQHF.

This clonotype was detected a few times. This chain links TRBV3-1 with TRBJ1-6; 8 bases agree with TRBD1. Germline CDR1 LGHDT, CDR2 YNNKEL (reference sequence). With 0 bases clipped from V and 4 bases from J, the junction kept 14 bases outside the gene matches. The CDR3 runs 20 residues. This CDR3 is CASSQDRSGGPSGYNSPLHF. CDR3 sequence (DNA): TGTGCCAGCAGCCAAGATCGGTCAGGGGGCCCCTCGGGTTATAATTCACCCCTCCACTTT.

The chain joins TRBV30 to TRBJ1-2; TRBD1 matches 7 bases. Germline CDR1 GTSNPN, CDR2 SVGIG (reference sequence). Germline trimming cut 2 bases from V and 3 bases from J; bases unmatched to any gene: 3. The CDR3 is 13 residues long. The CDR3 region is CAWSTQGDYGYTF. The CDR3 DNA sequence: TGTGCCTGGAGTACTCAGGGGGACTATGGCTACACCTTC.